This entry concerns a single T cell receptor (beta chain). This sample was included in a study of blood T cell repertoires in COVID-19. The repertoire was sequenced with immunoSEQ multiplex PCR; TCRdb's copy has only in-frame clones and lacks some. The repertoire consists of about 120,000 clones, with nearly 90% occurring once and the leading ten covering 3.8%. Sample: peripheral blood. The TCR originated in a woman in her sixties with COVID-19, enrolled during active disease.

CDR3 amino acids: CASSYFRTSGGPYQETQYF. CDR3 DNA: TGTGCCAGCAGTTACTTCAGGACTAGCGGGGGGCCGTATCAAGAGACCCAGTACTTC. J is TRBJ2-5 and V is TRBV6-2 or TRBV6-3; TRBD2 matches at 14 bases. The CDR3 contains 19 residues. Germline loops: CDR1 MNHEY, CDR2 SVGEGT. With V trimmed by 1 base and J by 2 bases, 9 bases remained unmatched.